The sequence of this T cell receptor (beta chain) was determined in a study of CD8 T cells in Susac syndrome. With random hexamers, 0.5 to 1 ug RNA was reverse transcribed. Amplification of TCR beta CDR3 across 54 Vbeta and 13 Jbeta was performed with immunoSEQ multiplex PCR. Each CDR3 protein is one row after TCRdb ran MiXCR on the immunoSEQ multiplex PCR reads. The sample lists approximately 94,000 distinct CDR3 sequences; about 95% were seen once. CDR1 MNHEY and CDR2 SMNVEV come from the germline V gene (reference sequence). V was cut by 0 bases and J by 0 bases, with 9 bases left in between. The CDR3 covers 15 residues. This clonotype has a single count.

The sample was CD8+ T cells from PBMCs. V usage is TRBV27 and J usage is TRBJ2-7; the D is unclear. This TCR derives from a human donor with Susac syndrome. DNA for the CDR3: TGTGCCAGCAGTTTATCCCCAGTAACCTCCTACGAGCAGTACTTC. This sequence encodes CASSLSPVTSYEQYF.